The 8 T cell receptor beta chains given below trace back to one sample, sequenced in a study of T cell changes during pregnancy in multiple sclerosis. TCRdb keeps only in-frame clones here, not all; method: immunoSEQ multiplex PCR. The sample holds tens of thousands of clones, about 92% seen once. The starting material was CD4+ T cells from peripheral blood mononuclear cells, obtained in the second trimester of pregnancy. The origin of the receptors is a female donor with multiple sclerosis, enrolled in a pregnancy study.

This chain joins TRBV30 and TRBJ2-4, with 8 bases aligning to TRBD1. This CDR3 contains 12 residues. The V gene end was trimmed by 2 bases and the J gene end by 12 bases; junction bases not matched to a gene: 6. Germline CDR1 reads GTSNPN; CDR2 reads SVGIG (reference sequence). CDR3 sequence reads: CAWSRDRGTQYF. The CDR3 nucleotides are TGTGCCTGGAGTCGCGACAGGGGAACTCAGTACTTC.

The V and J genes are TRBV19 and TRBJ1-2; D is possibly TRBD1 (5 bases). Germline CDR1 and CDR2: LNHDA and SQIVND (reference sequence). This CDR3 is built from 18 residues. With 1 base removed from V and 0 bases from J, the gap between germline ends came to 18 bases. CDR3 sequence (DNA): TGTGCCAGTAGTATAGTGATTCGCCAGGGAAGCACTAACTATGGCTACACCTTC. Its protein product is CASSIVIRQGSTNYGYTF. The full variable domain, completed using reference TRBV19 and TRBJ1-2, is DGGITQSPKYLFRKEGQNVTLSCEQNLNHDAMYWYRQDPGQGLRLIYYSQIVNDFQKGDIAEGYSVSREKKESFPLTVTSAQKNPTAFYLCASSIVIRQGSTNYGYTFGSGTRLTVV.

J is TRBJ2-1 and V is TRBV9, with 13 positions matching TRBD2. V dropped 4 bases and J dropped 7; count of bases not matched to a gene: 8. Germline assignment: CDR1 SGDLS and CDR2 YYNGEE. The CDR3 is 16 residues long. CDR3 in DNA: TGTGCCAGCAGCCCCGGGACTAGCGGGATAGGGAATGAGCAGTTCTTC. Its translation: CASSPGTSGIGNEQFF.

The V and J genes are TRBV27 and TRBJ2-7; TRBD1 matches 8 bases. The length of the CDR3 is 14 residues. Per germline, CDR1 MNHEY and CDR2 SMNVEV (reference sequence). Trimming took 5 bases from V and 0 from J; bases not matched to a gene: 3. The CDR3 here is CASSHRGASYEQYF. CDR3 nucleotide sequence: TGTGCCAGCAGTCACAGGGGGGCCTCCTACGAGCAGTACTTC.

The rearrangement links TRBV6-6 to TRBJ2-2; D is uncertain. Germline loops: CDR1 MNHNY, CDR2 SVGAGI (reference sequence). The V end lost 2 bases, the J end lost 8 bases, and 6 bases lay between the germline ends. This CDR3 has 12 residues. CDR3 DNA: TGTGCCAGCAGTTACACCAGGGGGGAGCTGTTTTTT. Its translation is CASSYTRGELFF.

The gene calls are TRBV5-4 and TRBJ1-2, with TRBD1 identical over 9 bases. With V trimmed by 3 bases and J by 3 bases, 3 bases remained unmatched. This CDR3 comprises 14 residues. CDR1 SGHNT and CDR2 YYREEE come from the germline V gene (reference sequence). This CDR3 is CASSSGQGYYGYTF. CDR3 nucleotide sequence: TGTGCCAGCAGCTCTGGACAGGGGTACTATGGCTACACCTTC.

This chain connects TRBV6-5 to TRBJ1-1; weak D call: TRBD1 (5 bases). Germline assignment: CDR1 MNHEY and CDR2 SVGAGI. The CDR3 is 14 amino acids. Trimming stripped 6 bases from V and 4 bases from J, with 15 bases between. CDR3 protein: CASREQGRSTEAFF. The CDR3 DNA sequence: TGTGCCAGCAGGGAGCAGGGTAGGAGCACTGAAGCTTTCTTT.

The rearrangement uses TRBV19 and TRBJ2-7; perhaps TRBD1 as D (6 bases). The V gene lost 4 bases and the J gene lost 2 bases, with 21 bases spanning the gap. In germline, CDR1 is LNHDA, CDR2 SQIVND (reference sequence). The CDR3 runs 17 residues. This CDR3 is CASSTVNRDNKPYEQYF. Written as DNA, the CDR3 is TGTGCCAGTAGTACAGTCAACCGGGACAATAAGCCCTACGAGCAGTACTTC.